This TCR beta chain was recorded in a study of shared T cell receptors in the human thymus. Germline V gene lookup returns CDR1 SQVTM and CDR2 ANQGSEA. The CDR3 runs to 19 residues. Trimming cost V 1 base and J 0 bases, with 24 bases left between them. The method was immunoSEQ multiplex PCR; TCRdb's version includes in-frame clones alone and lacks a portion of them. The profile shows some 700,000 clones, approximately 88% of them singletons. The sample was also reused in another study, on human thymus T cells. That paper states: Blood and thymic repertoires both appeared biased in V and J gene usage.

The genes are TRBV29-1 and TRBJ1-1; maybe TRBD1 (5 bases). This clonotype originated in a boy in the first two years of life with a congenital heart defect. Sequenced sample: thymocytes. The CDR3: CSVEGPGGYPFKMNTEAFF. The CDR3 DNA is TGCAGCGTTGAAGGACCCGGGGGATACCCTTTTAAAATGAACACTGAAGCTTTCTTT.